This TCR beta chain was captured in a study of metastatic and nonmetastatic thyroid tumors. Overall study: The authors compared repertoires across blood and tumor or nodule tissue from malignant and benign thyroid patients. Study-level points and caveats: Benign nodules were reported to have significantly lower TCR beta diversity than malignant thyroid tumors, in blood and tumor.

Germline V gene lookup returns CDR1 SGHAT and CDR2 FQNNGV. V was pared by 0 bases and J by 12 bases, with 12 bases between. This CDR3 contains 13 residues. Authors' methods: The study built a papillary thyroid cancer distant-metastasis classifier from CDR3 differences across clinicopathological groups. TCRdb redid the clone calls on the PCR reads using MiXCR. The V and J calls come from TCRdb's annotation, not from the publication. The sample lists fewer than 40,000 clones, around 47% occurring once. All patients were treatment-naive before thyroid surgery. With respect to this clone: Its antigen is currently unknown.

This clonotype was obtained from a male donor with papillary thyroid cancer or a benign thyroid nodule (not recorded which). Some clones in this sample may be carry-over from other donors' samples. This sequence joins TRBV11-2 and TRBJ2-1, with D tentatively TRBD2 (5 bases). Sequenced sample: tumor tissue. CDR3 DNA: TGTGCCAGCAGCTTAGATCCGGGGTATGGGCAGTTCTTC. Translating gives CASSLDPGYGQFF.